These T cell receptor beta chains were read from a single sample in a study of blood T cell repertoires in COVID-19. The assay was immunoSEQ multiplex PCR, and TCRdb's table has in-frame clones only and misses some. Here the sample spans approximately 200,000 clones, about three quarters being singletons. Sequenced input: peripheral blood. These receptor sequences come from a woman aged 80 or over with COVID-19, enrolled during active disease. Both conserved end residues are part of each CDR3. D genes are given only for firm matches. For some rows the clone size is stated as once, few or many, or as a class when expanded; others skip it.

V	J	size	D	length	CDR3	DNA
TRBV5-4	TRBJ1-6	.	.	15	CASSLQTGLHSPLHF	TGTGCCAGCAGCTTGCAAACAGGGCTTCACTCACCCCTCCACTTT
TRBV18	TRBJ2-6	.	.	16	CASSPQQGAGANVLTF	TGTGCCAGCTCACCCCAACAAGGGGCTGGGGCCAACGTCCTGACTTTC
TRBV3-1/TRBV3-2	TRBJ1-6	few	TRBD1	17	CASSQRGQGAGSSPLHF	TGTGCCAGCAGCCAAAGGGGGCAGGGGGCGGGTAGTTCACCCCTCCACTTT
TRBV14	TRBJ2-3	few	.	19	CASSHTGILGRSSTDTQYF	TGTGCCAGCAGCCACACAGGAATCCTCGGGCGCTCCAGCACAGATACGCAGTATTTT
TRBV5-8	TRBJ1-5	.	TRBD1	15	CASSPAGTGNQPQHF	TGTGCCAGCAGCCCGGCCGGGACAGGGAATCAGCCCCAGCATTTT
TRBV28	TRBJ2-7	once	TRBD2	15	CASGVGTSGAYEQYF	TGTGCCAGCGGGGTAGGGACTAGCGGGGCCTACGAGCAGTACTTC
TRBV7-9	TRBJ2-5	.	.	15	CASSDDGGVQETQYF	TGTGCCAGCAGTGACGACGGGGGAGTCCAAGAGACCCAGTACTTC
TRBV6-6	TRBJ2-7	.	TRBD1	16	CASSYLGRQGRGEQYF	TGTGCCAGCAGTTACTTGGGGAGACAGGGGAGAGGCGAGCAGTACTTC
TRBV24-1	TRBJ2-3	.	.	16	CATSDLYHGLADTQYF	TGTGCCACCAGTGATTTGTATCACGGACTGGCCGATACGCAGTATTTT
TRBV7-9	TRBJ2-2	.	.	14	CASSHWDMTGELFF	TGTGCCAGCAGCCACTGGGACATGACCGGGGAGCTGTTTTTT
TRBV27	TRBJ2-3	.	.	14	CASSRLGGTDTQYF	TGTGCCAGCAGCCGACTGGGAGGCACAGATACGCAGTATTTT
TRBV30	TRBJ2-7	.	TRBD2	19	CAWSAERGRASGGFYEQYF	TGTGCCTGGAGTGCCGAAAGGGGGCGGGCTAGCGGGGGATTCTACGAGCAGTACTTC